The T cell receptor beta chain under discussion was sequenced for a study of response to subunit inactivated influenza vaccine. Study results and limitations: Researchers suggested that each seasonal influenza vaccination recruits few new T cells.

This clonotype was seen only a few times. Its antigen is as yet unknown. The CDR3 sequence is 15 residues long. Per the germline V gene, CDR1 is SGHTA and CDR2 is FQGNSA. The junction had 6 bases not matched to a gene; V was cut back by 5 bases and J by 6 bases. TCRdb reprocessed the RT-PCR reads with MiXCR, giving one entry per CDR3 protein. The sample comprises 300,000 to 350,000 distinct CDR3 sequences, about a fifth of which are singletons, and roughly 10% rests with the top ten. The sample in question was PBMCs from blood, obtained about 19 months after vaccination. The rearrangement joins TRBV7-2 to TRBJ2-3; 12 bases match TRBD2. The TCR sequence derives from a man between 50 and 70 years old who received an inactivated influenza vaccine. The CDR3 sequence is CASSTLAGGLDTQYF. Here the CDR3 DNA reads TGTGCCAGCAGCACCCTAGCGGGGGGGCTCGATACGCAGTATTTT.